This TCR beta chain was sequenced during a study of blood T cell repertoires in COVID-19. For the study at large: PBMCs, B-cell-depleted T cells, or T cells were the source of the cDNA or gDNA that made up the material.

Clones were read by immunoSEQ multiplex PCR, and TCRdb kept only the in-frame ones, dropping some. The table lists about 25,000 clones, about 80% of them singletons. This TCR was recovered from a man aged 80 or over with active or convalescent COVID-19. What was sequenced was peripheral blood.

DNA of the CDR3: TGTGCCAGCAGAAGTCGGATCCAGGGGGCTACCTCTGGGGCCAACGTCCTGACTTTC. It codes for CASRSRIQGATSGANVLTF. The chain links TRBV5-4 to TRBJ2-6; TRBD1 matches at 8 bases. The germline CDR1 and CDR2 sequences are SGHNT and YYREEE (reference sequence). This CDR3 is 19 amino acids long. V shed 5 bases and J 0 bases; nucleotides not matched to a gene: 13.